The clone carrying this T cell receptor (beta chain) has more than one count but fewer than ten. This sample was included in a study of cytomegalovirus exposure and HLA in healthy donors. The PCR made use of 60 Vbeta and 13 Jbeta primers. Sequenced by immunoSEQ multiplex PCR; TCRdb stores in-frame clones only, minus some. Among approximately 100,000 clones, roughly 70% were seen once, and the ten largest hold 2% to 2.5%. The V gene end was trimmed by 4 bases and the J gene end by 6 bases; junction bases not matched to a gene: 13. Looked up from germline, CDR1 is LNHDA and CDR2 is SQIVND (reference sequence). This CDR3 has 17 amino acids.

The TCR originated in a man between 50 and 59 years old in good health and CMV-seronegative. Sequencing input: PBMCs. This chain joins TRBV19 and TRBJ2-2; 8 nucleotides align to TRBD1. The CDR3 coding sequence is TGTGCCAGTAGTAGGGGACCGGGACAGGTAATGGCCGGGGAGCTGTTTTTT. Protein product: CASSRGPGQVMAGELFF.